These T cell receptor beta chains were read from a single sample in a study of blood T cell repertoires in COVID-19. Method: immunoSEQ multiplex PCR; TCRdb's copy keeps in-frame clones and lacks some. The sample has some 130,000 clones; about 88% are singletons. Source material: peripheral blood. The receptor set was obtained from a man in his fifties with active COVID-19. Each CDR3 is given with its conserved first and last residue. A D gene is named only where the DNA matches it firmly. Some rows mark clone size as missing; the rest say once, few, many or name a class of expanded clone.

d_gene: NA; abundance: many; len: 17; j_gene: TRBJ1-4; v_gene: TRBV4-1; CDR3aa: CASSQEGTPRWGEKLFF; CDR3nt: TGCGCCAGCAGCCAAGAAGGGACACCGAGGTGGGGTGAAAAACTGTTTTTT
d_gene: TRBD2; abundance: NA; len: 19; j_gene: TRBJ2-2; v_gene: TRBV4-1; CDR3aa: CASSQRLARVSANTGELFF; CDR3nt: TGCGCCAGCAGCCAACGACTAGCGAGAGTTTCCGCGAACACCGGGGAGCTGTTTTTT
d_gene: NA; abundance: NA; len: 15; j_gene: TRBJ1-3; v_gene: TRBV5-8; CDR3aa: CASSRAGDSGNTIYF; CDR3nt: TGTGCCAGCAGCCGGGCGGGGGATTCTGGAAACACCATATATTTT
d_gene: NA; abundance: NA; len: 15; j_gene: TRBJ1-1; v_gene: TRBV2; CDR3aa: CASRLIGGTATEAFF; CDR3nt: TGTGCCAGCAGACTAATAGGGGGAACGGCCACTGAAGCTTTCTTT
d_gene: TRBD1; abundance: NA; len: 15; j_gene: TRBJ1-6; v_gene: TRBV6-5; CDR3aa: CASRQGQGGNSPLHF; CDR3nt: TGTGCCAGCCGTCAGGGACAGGGAGGTAATTCACCCCTCCACTTT
d_gene: TRBD1; abundance: NA; len: 13; j_gene: TRBJ1-2; v_gene: TRBV12-3/TRBV12-4; CDR3aa: CASKGQGNYGYTF; CDR3nt: TGTGCCAGCAAGGGACAGGGAAACTATGGCTACACCTTC
d_gene: TRBD2; abundance: once; len: 18; j_gene: TRBJ2-1; v_gene: TRBV7-6; CDR3aa: CASSLGVSGAGGGNEQFF; CDR3nt: TGTGCCAGCAGCTTAGGGGTCAGTGGGGCGGGAGGTGGAAATGAGCAGTTCTTC
d_gene: NA; abundance: NA; len: 12; j_gene: TRBJ2-7; v_gene: TRBV13; CDR3aa: CASSLFGGEQYF; CDR3nt: TGTGCCAGCAGCTTATTCGGGGGCGAGCAGTACTTC
d_gene: NA; abundance: NA; len: 12; j_gene: TRBJ2-3; v_gene: TRBV6-2/TRBV6-3; CDR3aa: CASSHPTDTQYF; CDR3nt: TGTGCCAGCAGTCACCCTACTGATACGCAGTATTTT
d_gene: TRBD2; abundance: NA; len: 19; j_gene: TRBJ2-2; v_gene: TRBV4-2; CDR3aa: CASSQEGLAGGKYTGELFF; CDR3nt: TGTGCCAGCAGCCAAGAGGGACTAGCGGGGGGGAAATACACCGGGGAGCTGTTTTTT
d_gene: TRBD1; abundance: once; len: 13; j_gene: TRBJ1-1; v_gene: TRBV19; CDR3aa: CASETGANTEAFF; CDR3nt: TGTGCCAGCGAAACAGGGGCGAACACTGAAGCTTTCTTT
d_gene: TRBD1; abundance: NA; len: 17; j_gene: TRBJ2-1; v_gene: TRBV5-1; CDR3aa: CASSLTYRGRFYNEQFF; CDR3nt: TGCGCCAGCAGCTTGACTTACAGGGGGCGCTTCTACAATGAGCAGTTCTTC
d_gene: TRBD1; abundance: NA; len: 14; j_gene: TRBJ1-1; v_gene: TRBV7-9; CDR3aa: CASSRDRGNTEAFF; CDR3nt: TGTGCCAGCTCCCGGGACAGGGGAAACACTGAAGCTTTCTTT
d_gene: NA; abundance: NA; len: 14; j_gene: TRBJ2-1; v_gene: TRBV18; CDR3aa: CASSPASRGDEQFF; CDR3nt: TGTGCCAGCTCACCAGCCTCAAGAGGCGATGAGCAGTTCTTC
d_gene: NA; abundance: NA; len: 14; j_gene: TRBJ2-2; v_gene: TRBV10-2; CDR3aa: CASIVGGNTGELFF; CDR3nt: TGCGCCAGCATAGTGGGAGGCAACACCGGGGAGCTGTTTTTT
d_gene: TRBD1; abundance: NA; len: 14; j_gene: TRBJ2-3; v_gene: TRBV29-1; CDR3aa: CSVEQGADTDTQYF; CDR3nt: TGCAGCGTTGAACAGGGGGCTGACACAGATACGCAGTATTTT
d_gene: TRBD2; abundance: NA; len: 16; j_gene: TRBJ2-2; v_gene: TRBV9; CDR3aa: CASSVPAGTNTGELFF; CDR3nt: TGTGCCAGCAGCGTCCCAGCGGGGACGAACACCGGGGAGCTGTTTTTT
d_gene: TRBD1; abundance: NA; len: 14; j_gene: TRBJ1-2; v_gene: TRBV19; CDR3aa: CASSPKTGPVGYTF; CDR3nt: TGTGCCAGTAGTCCAAAGACAGGGCCTGTCGGCTACACCTTC
d_gene: NA; abundance: NA; len: 13; j_gene: TRBJ2-7; v_gene: TRBV5-1; CDR3aa: CASSSLRAYEQYF; CDR3nt: TGCGCCAGCAGCTCTTTACGGGCCTACGAGCAGTACTTC
d_gene: NA; abundance: NA; len: 18; j_gene: TRBJ1-4; v_gene: TRBV4-1; CDR3aa: CASSQGGVRQATNEKLFF; CDR3nt: TGCGCCAGCAGCCAAGGGGGGGTACGGCAAGCAACTAATGAAAAACTGTTTTTT
d_gene: NA; abundance: NA; len: 15; j_gene: TRBJ1-5; v_gene: TRBV5-1; CDR3aa: CASSLTGADYQPQHF; CDR3nt: TGCGCCAGCAGCTTAACCGGAGCAGACTATCAGCCCCAGCATTTT
d_gene: TRBD1; abundance: once; len: 16; j_gene: TRBJ2-6; v_gene: TRBV11-2; CDR3aa: CASSLQGAPGANVLTF; CDR3nt: TGTGCCAGCAGCTTGCAGGGGGCGCCTGGGGCCAACGTCCTGACTTTC
d_gene: TRBD1; abundance: NA; len: 15; j_gene: TRBJ1-1; v_gene: TRBV6-5; CDR3aa: CASSPGQGARTEAFF; CDR3nt: TGTGCCAGCAGTCCGGGACAGGGGGCGCGAACTGAAGCTTTCTTT
d_gene: TRBD2; abundance: NA; len: 16; j_gene: TRBJ2-7; v_gene: TRBV5-1; CDR3aa: CASSSAGGRGTYEQYF; CDR3nt: TGCGCCAGCAGTTCGGCGGGAGGAAGGGGGACCTACGAGCAGTACTTC
d_gene: TRBD1; abundance: few; len: 15; j_gene: TRBJ1-5; v_gene: TRBV27; CDR3aa: CASSFSQGRNQPQHF; CDR3nt: TGTGCCAGCAGTTTCTCACAGGGGCGCAATCAGCCCCAGCATTTT
d_gene: NA; abundance: NA; len: 15; j_gene: TRBJ2-6; v_gene: TRBV19; CDR3aa: CASSTQFSGANVLTF; CDR3nt: TGTGCCAGTAGTACCCAGTTCTCTGGGGCCAACGTCCTGACTTTC
d_gene: NA; abundance: NA; len: 21; j_gene: TRBJ2-4; v_gene: TRBV10-3; CDR3aa: CAISESTFSGRSTVSKNIQYF; CDR3nt: TGTGCCATCAGTGAGTCTACGTTTTCAGGGCGGAGCACCGTGAGCAAAAACATTCAGTACTTC
d_gene: TRBD1; abundance: NA; len: 15; j_gene: TRBJ2-7; v_gene: TRBV6-5; CDR3aa: CASSTRGRGDNEQYF; CDR3nt: TGTGCCAGCAGTACCAGGGGGCGAGGCGATAACGAGCAGTACTTC
d_gene: NA; abundance: NA; len: 13; j_gene: TRBJ2-2; v_gene: TRBV6-6; CDR3aa: CASSHISTGELFF; CDR3nt: TGTGCCAGCAGTCATATATCCACCGGGGAGCTGTTTTTT
d_gene: TRBD1; abundance: NA; len: 15; j_gene: TRBJ1-5; v_gene: TRBV5-1; CDR3aa: CASSLGGGNGTPQHF; CDR3nt: TGCGCCAGCAGCTTGGGAGGGGGCAACGGAACGCCCCAGCATTTT
d_gene: NA; abundance: once; len: 16; j_gene: TRBJ1-3; v_gene: TRBV3-1/TRBV3-2; CDR3aa: CASSQDPSGGGNTIYF; CDR3nt: TGTGCCAGCAGCCAAGATCCCTCAGGTGGTGGAAACACCATATATTTT
d_gene: NA; abundance: NA; len: 13; j_gene: TRBJ1-3; v_gene: TRBV7-9; CDR3aa: CASSPTGGNTIYF; CDR3nt: TGTGCCAGCAGTCCCACTGGTGGAAACACCATATATTTT
d_gene: NA; abundance: NA; len: 14; j_gene: TRBJ1-1; v_gene: TRBV7-2; CDR3aa: CASSQTALNTEAFF; CDR3nt: TGTGCCAGCAGTCAGACAGCGCTGAACACTGAAGCTTTCTTT
d_gene: TRBD2; abundance: once; len: 17; j_gene: TRBJ2-3; v_gene: TRBV7-9; CDR3aa: CASSLAVTGGSTDTQYF; CDR3nt: TGTGCCAGCAGCTTAGCTGTAACGGGGGGTAGCACAGATACGCAGTATTTT
d_gene: TRBD2; abundance: NA; len: 17; j_gene: TRBJ2-2; v_gene: TRBV7-2; CDR3aa: CASSLYAGATYTGELFF; CDR3nt: TGTGCCAGCAGCTTATATGCGGGAGCGACTTACACCGGGGAGCTGTTTTTT
d_gene: NA; abundance: NA; len: 12; j_gene: TRBJ1-5; v_gene: TRBV19; CDR3aa: CATKDGPGAQHF; CDR3nt: TGTGCCACAAAGGACGGCCCAGGGGCCCAGCATTTT
d_gene: TRBD1; abundance: NA; len: 15; j_gene: TRBJ2-7; v_gene: TRBV19; CDR3aa: CASSRGTGSSYEQYF; CDR3nt: TGTGCCAGTAGTAGAGGGACAGGGAGTTCCTACGAGCAGTACTTC
d_gene: TRBD1; abundance: NA; len: 14; j_gene: TRBJ1-1; v_gene: TRBV5-5; CDR3aa: CASSLDGTVTEAFF; CDR3nt: TGTGCCAGCAGCTTGGACGGGACAGTGACAGAAGCTTTCTTT
d_gene: NA; abundance: NA; len: 14; j_gene: TRBJ1-2; v_gene: TRBV5-5; CDR3aa: CASSPPPGDYGYTF; CDR3nt: TGTGCCAGCAGCCCCCCTCCAGGGGACTATGGCTACACCTTC
d_gene: NA; abundance: NA; len: 15; j_gene: TRBJ2-5; v_gene: TRBV6-5; CDR3aa: CASSYSISGGGTQYF; CDR3nt: TGTGCCAGCAGTTACTCAATTTCCGGAGGAGGGACCCAGTACTTC
d_gene: NA; abundance: few; len: 15; j_gene: TRBJ1-2; v_gene: TRBV3-1/TRBV3-2; CDR3aa: CASSPNSGPRRGYTF; CDR3nt: TGTGCCAGCAGCCCTAATAGCGGGCCACGCCGCGGCTACACCTTC
d_gene: TRBD2; abundance: NA; len: 13; j_gene: TRBJ2-1; v_gene: TRBV13; CDR3aa: CASSPRTSNEQFF; CDR3nt: TGTGCCAGCAGCCCACGGACTAGCAATGAGCAGTTCTTC
d_gene: NA; abundance: NA; len: 12; j_gene: TRBJ1-5; v_gene: TRBV19; CDR3aa: CASRRLYQPQHF; CDR3nt: TGTGCCAGTAGACGACTTTACCAGCCCCAGCATTTT
d_gene: NA; abundance: NA; len: 14; j_gene: TRBJ2-3; v_gene: TRBV5-1; CDR3aa: CASSFGGMTDTQYF; CDR3nt: TGCGCCAGCAGCTTCGGAGGAATGACAGATACGCAGTATTTT
d_gene: NA; abundance: NA; len: 15; j_gene: TRBJ2-1; v_gene: TRBV5-4; CDR3aa: CASSLEGGAYNEQFF; CDR3nt: TGTGCCAGCAGCCTCGAAGGGGGGGCGTACAATGAGCAGTTCTTC
d_gene: TRBD1; abundance: NA; len: 17; j_gene: TRBJ2-5; v_gene: TRBV7-8; CDR3aa: CASSLESWGQGLETQYF; CDR3nt: TGTGCCAGCAGCTTAGAGTCATGGGGACAGGGGTTGGAGACCCAGTACTTC
d_gene: NA; abundance: NA; len: 15; j_gene: TRBJ1-5; v_gene: TRBV5-8; CDR3aa: CASSPPGGINQPQHF; CDR3nt: TGTGCCAGCAGCCCTCCAGGAGGGATCAATCAGCCCCAGCATTTT
d_gene: TRBD2; abundance: NA; len: 17; j_gene: TRBJ2-2; v_gene: TRBV18; CDR3aa: CASSTAAGALNTGELFF; CDR3nt: TGTGCCAGCTCAACAGCTGCGGGAGCCCTAAACACCGGGGAGCTGTTTTTT
d_gene: NA; abundance: NA; len: 13; j_gene: TRBJ2-3; v_gene: TRBV9; CDR3aa: CASSVAPRDTQYF; CDR3nt: TGTGCCAGCAGCGTAGCGCCGAGGGATACGCAGTATTTT
d_gene: TRBD2; abundance: NA; len: 15; j_gene: TRBJ2-1; v_gene: TRBV24-1; CDR3aa: CATSLAGDTYNEQFF; CDR3nt: TGTGCCACCAGTTTAGCGGGAGATACCTACAATGAGCAGTTCTTC
d_gene: NA; abundance: NA; len: 14; j_gene: TRBJ2-1; v_gene: TRBV15; CDR3aa: CATSRTTPGNEQFF; CDR3nt: TGTGCCACCAGCAGGACCACTCCGGGGAATGAGCAGTTCTTC
d_gene: TRBD1; abundance: NA; len: 16; j_gene: TRBJ2-3; v_gene: TRBV3-1/TRBV3-2; CDR3aa: CASSQAGQGITDTQYF; CDR3nt: TGTGCCAGCAGCCAAGCAGGACAGGGGATCACAGATACGCAGTATTTT
d_gene: NA; abundance: NA; len: 14; j_gene: TRBJ1-2; v_gene: TRBV14; CDR3aa: CASSNQIIDYGYTF; CDR3nt: TGTGCCAGCAGCAACCAGATAATCGACTATGGCTACACCTTC